The T cell receptor beta chain under discussion was sequenced for a study of blood T cells in healthy people across ages (dated by TCRdb to 2014 to 2015). In the study overall: Template switching captured roughly one uniquely barcoded TCR beta cDNA molecule per two T cells in model experiments. Two additional independent replicas of 1 million unique cDNA reads from the same blood draw were analyzed for two donors (one aged 18 to 30 and one aged 80 or older). To track age-related changes in TCR beta repertoire diversity, the study relied on deep sequencing normalized with unique cDNA molecular identifiers. To avoid experimental bias, donors of different ages were spread randomly across the sequencing lanes. The donors were split into four age groups: young (average about 16 years), middle-aged (around 40), aged (roughly 65) and long-lived (roughly 86). Beyond this particular receptor, the publication reports: Bulk unsorted PBMC profiling prevented conclusive comparison of naive and antigen-experienced compartments. The CMV infection status of donors was not known, potentially confounding age-related changes in expanded clonotypes. Observed TCR beta diversity correlated strongly with the percentage of naive T cells measured by flow cytometry. Total diversity estimates from one million sequenced T cells were considered lower bounds and underestimates. The long-lived group showed more naive CD4+ T cells, fewer expanded clones and increased TCR diversity than the aged group, suggesting age selection. Observed TCR beta diversity per million T cells fell roughly linearly with age, and a significant reduction was already apparent by age about 43.

Library preparation employed 5' RACE. Sequenced using an Illumina HiSeq 2500. A second PCR of 7 to 11 cycles was performed with a sample-barcoded 5' primer and a J-beta primer mix. A template-switch 5' adaptor carrying 12 random nucleotides introduced a unique molecular identifier onto each TCR beta cDNA molecule. Each sample yielded at least 3 million CDR3-containing paired-end reads. All of the RNA was converted into first-strand cDNA using the Mint cDNA synthesis kit, with a TRBC-specific oligonucleotide serving as the primer. Following uracil-DNA glycosylase treatment, all cDNA underwent a first 18-cycle PCR with the universal primers M1SS and BC2_uni_R. Processing in the source paper ran as follows. For normalization, 1 million high-quality reads, each with a distinct molecular identifier, were randomly selected from each sample. Instead of being binned into consensus sequences, reads that shared molecular identifiers were thrown out. MiTCR, set to a Q25 quality threshold and the strictest error-elimination algorithm, was used for CDR3 identification, clonotype clustering and error correction. A nonparametric unseen species model with Euler transformation was used to estimate a lower bound on total TCR beta diversity. TCRdb reprocessed the public reads (quality trimming at Q25 with fastp, clone calling with MiXCR) and kept in-frame beta chains. A single entry per CDR3 protein holds the most common genes and DNA from its merged rows. The V and J calls reflect TCRdb's pipeline rather than the authors' work. This sample is represented by about 830,000 distinct CDR3 sequences; about 59% of them were singletons. Clones ranked in the top ten supply 25% to 35% of the sample.

The cysteine opens and the phenylalanine closes a CDR3 of 16 amino acids. Only the CDR3 portion is preserved as DNA: 48 bases, with reading frame beginning at the first base. The germline V gene (reference sequence) specifies LNHNV as CDR1 and YYDKDF as CDR2. Trimming costs V 0 bases and J 5 bases, and their ends lie 13 bases apart. The roughly 37 donors, aged roughly 6 to 95 years, were systemically healthy Caucasian individuals from Russia. Each donor gave around 9.9 milliliters of peripheral blood, collected into EDTA-treated Vacutainer tubes. Ficoll-Paque density-gradient centrifugation was used to isolate PBMCs, with at least 7 million per sample. Total RNA, at least 6 micrograms per sample, was extracted from PBMCs with Trizol reagent. The percentages of naive CD45RAhigh/CD27high T cells were determined by flow cytometry on a PBMC aliquot from every donor. Comment on this clonotype: Its cognate antigen has yet to be identified. The sample holds no much larger clone one base away, and base qualities are not on file.

The chain is assembled from TRBV15 and TRBJ1-4; TRBD1 could be the D gene, as 5 bases match. This TCR was sampled from a man aged 25-45 years in good health. Sample: blood. The CDR3 protein is CATSRDPDTTNEKLFF. The DNA sequence follows: TGTGCCACCAGCAGAGACCCGGACACGACCAATGAAAAACTGTTTTTT.